What follows describes a single T cell receptor (beta chain). Its antigen is currently unknown. This sample stems from a study of CD8 T cells in ankylosing spondylitis. Study outcomes and limitations: Some motif variants had been reported before (in reactive arthritis synovial fluid and blood). Ankylosing spondylitis blood seemed to carry a telltale TCR beta motif made of roughly eight highly homologous variants. Disease-associated clones were reportedly significantly overrepresented in matched ankylosing spondylitis synovial fluid.

Germline-derived CDR1 and CDR2 are LGHDT and YNNKEL (reference sequence). V was cut by 4 bases and J by 0 bases, with 27 bases left in between. This CDR3 contains 20 residues. Quantitative molecular-barcoded 5'-RACE generated the TCR beta libraries. Via MiXCR, TCRdb re-called the 5' RACE reads, giving one row per CDR3 protein. The table has 200,000 to 250,000 distinct CDR3 sequences, about 10% seen once; the top ten hold less than 25%. The sample consisted of blood, either unsorted or a sorted T cell fraction (not recorded which). The sequence came from a male donor with ankylosing spondylitis or in good health (not recorded which). The chain recombines TRBV3-1 with TRBJ2-5; possible D gene TRBD2, 6 bases. The CDR3 DNA is TGTGCCAGCAGCCCCCCTCAGCACACCGGGCGGGGTCGGTACCAAGAGACCCAGTACTTC. It encodes CASSPPQHTGRGRYQETQYF.